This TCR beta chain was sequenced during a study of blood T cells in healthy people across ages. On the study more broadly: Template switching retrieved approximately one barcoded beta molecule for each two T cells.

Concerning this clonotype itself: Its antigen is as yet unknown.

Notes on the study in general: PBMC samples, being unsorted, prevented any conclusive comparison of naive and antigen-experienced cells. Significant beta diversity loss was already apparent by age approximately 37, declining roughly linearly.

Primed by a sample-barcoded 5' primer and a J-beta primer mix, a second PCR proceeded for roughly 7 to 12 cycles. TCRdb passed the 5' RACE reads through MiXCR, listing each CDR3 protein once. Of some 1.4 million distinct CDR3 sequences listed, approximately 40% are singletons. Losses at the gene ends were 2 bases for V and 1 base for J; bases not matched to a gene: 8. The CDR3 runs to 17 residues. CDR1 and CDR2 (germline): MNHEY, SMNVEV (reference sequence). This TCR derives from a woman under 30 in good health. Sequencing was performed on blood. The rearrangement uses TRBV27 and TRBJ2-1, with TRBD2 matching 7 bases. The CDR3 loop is CASSLRSGVRSYNEQFF. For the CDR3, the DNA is TGTGCCAGCAGTTTACGAAGCGGGGTAAGATCCTACAATGAGCAGTTCTTC.